These 3 T cell receptor beta chains were sequenced from one sample in a study of shared clonotypes between healthy human individuals. The repertoire was sequenced with immunoSEQ multiplex PCR; TCRdb's copy has only in-frame clones and lacks some. This sample has 850,000 to 1,100,000 clones; 60% to 80% occur once, and the top ten carry 0.89%. The material sequenced was memory CD4+ T cells from PBMCs. Regarding subset: CD45RA-negative fraction. These receptors came from a man younger than 35 in good health. Some clones in this sample may be carry-over from other donors' samples.

Comments on this clone: Other DNA sequences within the sample encode an identical CDR3. This rearrangement joins TRBV11-2 to TRBJ2-7; no clear D gene. Per germline, CDR1 SGHAT and CDR2 FQNNGV. Trimming pared 1 base from V and 4 bases from J, leaving 11 bases between. The CDR3 has 14 amino acids. In nucleotides, the CDR3 is TGTGCCAGCAGCTTAGGAGTAGGGTTATACGAGCAGTACTTC. Translating it yields CASSLGVGLYEQYF.

CDR3 loop: CASSPRGGRNEQFF. The DNA of the CDR3 is TGTGCCAGCAGTCCACGGGGAGGGCGAAATGAGCAGTTCTTC. The J gene is TRBJ2-1, the V gene TRBV6-5; TRBD2 agrees at 7 bases. The junction had 8 bases not matched to a gene; V was cut back by 5 bases and J by 7 bases. This CDR3 region has 14 residues. CDR1 is MNHEY, CDR2 SVGAGI, per germline.

The chain employs TRBV5-4 and TRBJ2-1, with 12 bases aligning to TRBD2. Germline CDR1 reads SGHNT; CDR2 reads YYREEE (reference sequence). V was pared by 0 bases and J by 8 bases, with 3 bases of the junction left unmatched. The CDR3 loop spans 15 amino acids. CDR3 nucleotides: TGTGCCAGCAGCTTGGTGACTAGCGGGAGAGATGAGCAGTTCTTC. Translation: CASSLVTSGRDEQFF.